The rows below give T cell receptor beta chains drawn from one sample of a study of shared clonotypes between healthy human individuals. TCRdb keeps only in-frame clones here, not all; method: immunoSEQ multiplex PCR. The profile shows some 580,000 clones, 95% to 98% of them singletons. Sequencing was carried out using naive CD8+ T cells sorted from blood. These receptors all come from a man aged 25 to 40 in good health. CDR3s include the opening cysteine and the closing phenylalanine or tryptophan. The D gene is left open where the match is weak. Rows may omit the clone size; those that give it use once, few, many or a size class.

clone size: .
V gene: TRBV6-6
D gene: TRBD2
J gene: TRBJ2-7
CDR3 protein: CASSRGGGSYEQYF
CDR3 DNA: TGTGCCAGCAGCCGCGGGGGGGGTTCCTACGAGCAGTACTTC

clone size: .
V gene: TRBV15
D gene: .
J gene: TRBJ1-1
CDR3 protein: CATSRKAGRYTEAFF
CDR3 DNA: TGTGCCACCAGCAGAAAGGCAGGGAGATACACTGAAGCTTTCTTT

clone size: .
V gene: TRBV7-9
D gene: .
J gene: TRBJ1-4
CDR3 protein: CASSLGYEKLFF
CDR3 DNA: TGTGCCAGCAGCTTGGGGTACGAAAAACTGTTTTTT

clone size: .
V gene: TRBV7-9
D gene: TRBD1
J gene: TRBJ2-1
CDR3 protein: CASIESGTGTYNEQFF
CDR3 DNA: TGTGCCAGCATCGAATCCGGGACAGGAACCTACAATGAGCAGTTCTTC

clone size: .
V gene: TRBV29-1
D gene: .
J gene: TRBJ2-1
CDR3 protein: CSVLDPSYNEQFF
CDR3 DNA: TGCAGCGTCCTGGACCCTTCCTACAATGAGCAGTTCTTC

clone size: .
V gene: TRBV9
D gene: .
J gene: TRBJ2-2
CDR3 protein: CASSVVRTGELFF
CDR3 DNA: TGTGCCAGCAGCGTAGTTCGGACCGGGGAGCTGTTTTTT

clone size: .
V gene: TRBV21-1
D gene: .
J gene: TRBJ2-3
CDR3 protein: CAGVRNRETDTQYF
CDR3 DNA: TGTGCCGGGGTTCGAAACAGGGAGACAGATACGCAGTATTTT

clone size: .
V gene: TRBV5-1
D gene: .
J gene: TRBJ1-4
CDR3 protein: CASSEGHSAEKLFF
CDR3 DNA: TGCGCCAGCAGCGAAGGACATAGCGCTGAAAAACTGTTTTTT

clone size: .
V gene: TRBV18
D gene: TRBD2
J gene: TRBJ2-7
CDR3 protein: CASSTTRGSPSGFLSYEQYF
CDR3 DNA: TGTGCCAGCTCCACCACCCGGGGGTCGCCTAGCGGGTTTCTGTCCTACGAGCAGTACTTC

clone size: .
V gene: TRBV7-2
D gene: TRBD1
J gene: TRBJ2-1
CDR3 protein: CASRSGQGFISSYNEQFF
CDR3 DNA: TGTGCCAGCAGGTCAGGACAGGGATTTATAAGCTCCTACAATGAGCAGTTCTTC

clone size: .
V gene: TRBV7-8
D gene: TRBD1
J gene: TRBJ2-5
CDR3 protein: CASSSRGTGGDQYF
CDR3 DNA: TGTGCCAGCAGCTCCAGAGGGACAGGGGGCGACCAGTACTTC

clone size: .
V gene: TRBV5-1
D gene: TRBD1
J gene: TRBJ2-2
CDR3 protein: CASSFGQGILSGELFF
CDR3 DNA: TGCGCCAGCAGCTTCGGACAGGGGATCTTATCCGGGGAGCTGTTTTTT

clone size: .
V gene: TRBV18
D gene: TRBD1
J gene: TRBJ1-2
CDR3 protein: CASSLPGTESGYTF
CDR3 DNA: TGTGCCAGCTCATTACCCGGGACAGAATCGGGCTACACCTTC

clone size: once
V gene: TRBV9
D gene: .
J gene: TRBJ2-5
CDR3 protein: CASSRTGSSAQPLDF
CDR3 DNA: TGTGCCAGCAGCCGTACAGGGTCCAGCGCCCAGCCTCTAGACTTC

clone size: .
V gene: TRBV11-2
D gene: .
J gene: TRBJ2-7
CDR3 protein: CASSPAQGRSSYEQYF
CDR3 DNA: TGTGCCAGCAGCCCCGCCCAAGGACGGAGCTCCTACGAGCAGTACTTC

clone size: .
V gene: TRBV6-1
D gene: .
J gene: TRBJ1-1
CDR3 protein: CASSMVTGVNTEAFF
CDR3 DNA: TGTGCCAGCAGCATGGTTACGGGTGTGAACACTGAAGCTTTCTTT

clone size: .
V gene: TRBV28
D gene: TRBD2
J gene: TRBJ2-5
CDR3 protein: CAIAIWGGETQYF
CDR3 DNA: TGTGCCATCGCAATCTGGGGGGGAGAGACCCAGTACTTC

clone size: once
V gene: TRBV14
D gene: .
J gene: TRBJ2-3
CDR3 protein: CASSPVKTTSTDTQYF
CDR3 DNA: TGTGCCAGCAGCCCTGTAAAGACTACTAGCACAGATACGCAGTATTTT

clone size: once
V gene: TRBV7-6
D gene: TRBD2
J gene: TRBJ2-5
CDR3 protein: CASSKSISGLAGPQETQYF
CDR3 DNA: TGTGCCAGCAGCAAATCAATTTCGGGACTAGCGGGCCCTCAAGAGACCCAGTACTTC

clone size: .
V gene: TRBV10-2
D gene: TRBD2
J gene: TRBJ2-1
CDR3 protein: CASRPPWREVGSYNEQFF
CDR3 DNA: TGCGCCAGCAGGCCCCCTTGGCGGGAGGTAGGCTCCTACAATGAGCAGTTCTTC

clone size: few
V gene: TRBV15
D gene: TRBD2
J gene: TRBJ2-1
CDR3 protein: CATSRITGTSGEQFF
CDR3 DNA: TGTGCCACCAGCAGAATAACCGGGACTAGCGGGGAACAGTTCTTC

clone size: .
V gene: TRBV5-4
D gene: .
J gene: TRBJ1-1
CDR3 protein: CASSHGSTEAFF
CDR3 DNA: TGTGCCAGCAGCCACGGTTCCACTGAAGCTTTCTTT

clone size: .
V gene: TRBV27
D gene: TRBD2
J gene: TRBJ2-3
CDR3 protein: CASSLRAGVTDTQYF
CDR3 DNA: TGTGCCAGCAGTTTGAGGGCGGGGGTCACAGATACGCAGTATTTT

clone size: .
V gene: TRBV27
D gene: .
J gene: TRBJ1-4
CDR3 protein: CASMNVGGRNEKLFF
CDR3 DNA: TGTGCCAGCATGAATGTAGGGGGACGTAATGAAAAACTGTTTTTT

clone size: .
V gene: TRBV9
D gene: .
J gene: TRBJ1-2
CDR3 protein: CASSVVRNGGYTF
CDR3 DNA: TGTGCCAGCAGCGTAGTCCGGAACGGGGGCTACACCTTC

clone size: .
V gene: TRBV10-2
D gene: TRBD1
J gene: TRBJ2-7
CDR3 protein: CAAFHRGLGEQYF
CDR3 DNA: TGCGCCGCCTTTCACAGGGGCTTGGGCGAGCAGTACTTC

clone size: .
V gene: TRBV9
D gene: .
J gene: TRBJ2-5
CDR3 protein: CASSVGGETQYF
CDR3 DNA: TGTGCCAGCAGCGTAGGAGGCGAGACCCAGTACTTC

clone size: .
V gene: TRBV29-1
D gene: .
J gene: TRBJ2-3
CDR3 protein: CSVGPPRGRQGLITDTQYF
CDR3 DNA: TGCAGCGTTGGCCCACCTCGTGGTCGACAGGGACTTATCACAGATACGCAGTATTTT

clone size: .
V gene: TRBV28
D gene: .
J gene: TRBJ1-4
CDR3 protein: CASSSTDAIEKLFF
CDR3 DNA: TGTGCCAGCAGTTCGACAGACGCCATCGAAAAACTGTTTTTT

clone size: .
V gene: TRBV6-5
D gene: .
J gene: TRBJ2-1
CDR3 protein: CASSFSGSSYNEQFF
CDR3 DNA: TGTGCCAGCAGCTTCAGCGGAAGCTCCTACAATGAGCAGTTCTTC

clone size: few
V gene: TRBV5-1
D gene: .
J gene: TRBJ2-1
CDR3 protein: CASSFGVPSSYNEQFF
CDR3 DNA: TGCGCCAGCAGCTTCGGGGTCCCCAGCTCCTACAATGAGCAGTTCTTC

clone size: once
V gene: TRBV6-6
D gene: TRBD2
J gene: TRBJ2-7
CDR3 protein: CATLFTRSGSSYEQYF
CDR3 DNA: TGTGCCACCCTTTTCACCCGTAGCGGGAGCAGCTACGAGCAGTACTTC

clone size: few
V gene: TRBV9
D gene: TRBD2
J gene: TRBJ2-3
CDR3 protein: CASSASGSSDTQYF
CDR3 DNA: TGTGCCAGCAGCGCAAGCGGGAGCTCAGATACGCAGTATTTT

clone size: .
V gene: TRBV6-6
D gene: TRBD1
J gene: TRBJ1-2
CDR3 protein: CASSYVGTGFYGYTF
CDR3 DNA: TGTGCCAGCAGTTACGTCGGGACAGGGTTCTATGGCTACACCTTC

clone size: .
V gene: TRBV6-1
D gene: TRBD2
J gene: TRBJ2-7
CDR3 protein: CASSYSGGSYEQYF
CDR3 DNA: TGTGCCAGCAGTTATAGCGGGGGCTCCTACGAGCAGTACTTC

clone size: .
V gene: TRBV7-8
D gene: .
J gene: TRBJ1-2
CDR3 protein: CASSFSGHYGYTF
CDR3 DNA: TGTGCCAGCAGCTTTTCCGGGCACTATGGCTACACCTTC

clone size: .
V gene: TRBV9
D gene: .
J gene: TRBJ1-2
CDR3 protein: CAGRNRVDGYTF
CDR3 DNA: TGTGCCGGCCGAAACAGGGTTGATGGCTACACCTTC

clone size: .
V gene: TRBV18
D gene: .
J gene: TRBJ1-4
CDR3 protein: CASSPDWVGKLFF
CDR3 DNA: TGTGCCAGCTCCCCGGATTGGGTAGGGAAACTGTTTTTT

clone size: .
V gene: TRBV4-2
D gene: .
J gene: TRBJ1-1
CDR3 protein: CASSQDGRYTEAFF
CDR3 DNA: TGTGCCAGCAGCCAAGATGGGCGATACACTGAAGCTTTCTTT

clone size: .
V gene: TRBV29-1
D gene: TRBD2
J gene: TRBJ2-1
CDR3 protein: CSAGGEWYNEQFF
CDR3 DNA: TGCAGCGCGGGGGGGGAGTGGTACAATGAGCAGTTCTTC

clone size: .
V gene: TRBV28
D gene: .
J gene: TRBJ2-5
CDR3 protein: CASSLFRGQETQYF
CDR3 DNA: TGTGCCAGCTCTCTCTTCAGGGGACAAGAGACCCAGTACTTC

clone size: once
V gene: TRBV5-4
D gene: .
J gene: TRBJ2-1
CDR3 protein: CASSLGNRNSYNEQFF
CDR3 DNA: TGTGCCAGCAGCTTGGGAAACCGAAATTCCTACAATGAGCAGTTCTTC

clone size: .
V gene: TRBV7-9
D gene: .
J gene: TRBJ1-5
CDR3 protein: CASSLGVQPQHF
CDR3 DNA: TGTGCCAGCAGCTTAGGGGTTCAGCCCCAGCATTTT

clone size: few
V gene: TRBV27
D gene: .
J gene: TRBJ2-7
CDR3 protein: CASSSWTASYEQYF
CDR3 DNA: TGTGCCAGCAGTTCTTGGACAGCCTCCTACGAGCAGTACTTC

clone size: .
V gene: TRBV5-1
D gene: .
J gene: TRBJ2-7
CDR3 protein: CASSFSTLSSYEQYF
CDR3 DNA: TGCGCCAGCAGCTTTTCGACTCTCAGCTCCTACGAGCAGTACTTC

clone size: .
V gene: TRBV27
D gene: .
J gene: TRBJ2-2
CDR3 protein: CASSFSRENTGELFF
CDR3 DNA: TGTGCCAGCAGTTTTTCCAGGGAGAACACCGGGGAGCTGTTTTTT

clone size: .
V gene: TRBV13
D gene: .
J gene: TRBJ2-5
CDR3 protein: CASSSGGSQETQYF
CDR3 DNA: TGTGCCAGCAGCTCTGGGGGTTCACAAGAGACCCAGTACTTC

clone size: .
V gene: TRBV27
D gene: TRBD1
J gene: TRBJ2-7
CDR3 protein: CASSGQDSYEQYF
CDR3 DNA: TGTGCCAGCAGTGGACAGGATTCCTACGAGCAGTACTTC

clone size: .
V gene: TRBV5-6
D gene: .
J gene: TRBJ2-3
CDR3 protein: CASSLKGRRSTDTQYF
CDR3 DNA: TGTGCCAGCAGCTTGAAAGGACGGCGAAGCACAGATACGCAGTATTTT

clone size: .
V gene: TRBV15
D gene: TRBD1
J gene: TRBJ1-5
CDR3 protein: CATSSRGSNQPQHF
CDR3 DNA: TGTGCCACCAGCTCCAGGGGGAGCAATCAGCCCCAGCATTTT

clone size: .
V gene: TRBV11-2
D gene: .
J gene: TRBJ2-3
CDR3 protein: CASTYRWEFGTDTQYF
CDR3 DNA: TGTGCCAGCACCTACCGATGGGAGTTTGGGACAGATACGCAGTATTTT